Each of the 20 T cell receptor beta chains below was sequenced from the same sample in a study of T cell repertoires in cytomegalovirus infection. TCRdb reanalysed the reads using MiXCR and keeps one entry per CDR3 protein. The sample records hundreds of thousands of distinct CDR3 sequences, roughly 46% being singletons. These TCRs' antigens remain unknown. The sequenced sample was cultured PBMCs, obtained from culture after CMV antigen stimulation. The receptors originated from a human donor in good health (CMV status not recorded). Some clones in this sample may be carry-over from other donors' samples.

This clonotype has just one count. The chain has TRBV5-5 and TRBJ1-4, with 7 positions matching TRBD1. This CDR3 region has 15 residues. Trimming took 5 bases from V and 5 from J; bases not matched to a gene: 9. The germline CDR1 and CDR2 sequences are SGHKS and YYEKEE (reference sequence). This CDR3 reads CASRPSGRGNEKLFF. CDR3 coding DNA: TGTGCCAGCAGACCTTCGGGCAGGGGGAATGAAAAACTGTTTTTT. The whole variable domain, remainder taken from reference TRBV5-5 and TRBJ1-4, is DAGVTQSPTHLIKTRGQQVTLRCSPISGHKSVSWYQQVLGQGPQFIFQYYEKEERGRGNFPDRFSARQFPNYSSELNVNALLLGDSALYLCASRPSGRGNEKLFFGSGTQLSVL.

This chain joins TRBV28 and TRBJ2-7, with 7 bases that match TRBD2. The CDR3 sequence is 15 residues long. Germline CDR1 reads MDHEN; CDR2 reads SYDVKM. The trim removed 3 bases at V and 1 base at J, leaving 6 bases unmatched. The CDR3 reads CASSFGTIGSYEQYF. The CDR3 nucleotides read TGTGCCAGCAGTTTCGGGACTATTGGATCCTACGAGCAGTACTTC.

The rearrangement links TRBV7-2 to TRBJ2-1; TRBD1 or TRBD2 may be the D gene (5 bases each). The CDR3 spans 14 residues. CDR1 is SGHTA and CDR2 is FQGNSA in the germline V gene. The germline V and J ends were trimmed by 5 bases and 6 bases, with 14 bases remaining between them. Here the CDR3 DNA reads TGTGCCAGCAGCCTAACCGAGGGGAGCAATGAGCAGTTCTTC. As protein: CASSLTEGSNEQFF.

The chain combines TRBV10-3 with TRBJ2-7; D possibly corresponds to TRBD2 (5 bases). The V end was cut by 8 bases, the J end by 3 bases, with 17 bases between. Germline lookup yields CDR1 ENHRY and CDR2 SYGVKD. This CDR3 contains 14 residues. The CDR3, as DNA: TGTGCCATCGCTTGGGTCGACTATGGCTACGAGCAGTACTTC. This gives the protein CAIAWVDYGYEQYF.

The table lists this clonotype with a few counts. V is TRBV29-1 and J is TRBJ1-1; D uncertain. Germline V gives CDR1 SQVTM, CDR2 ANQGSEA. V was cut by 7 bases and J by 5 bases, with 11 bases left in between. The CDR3 extends over 11 amino acids. The CDR3 DNA follows: TGCAGCGCCGTGTCATTGACTGAAGCTTTCTTT. Amino acids: CSAVSLTEAFF.

The chain links TRBV2 to TRBJ1-1, with D hard to call. The CDR3 runs 15 residues. Germline lookup yields CDR1 SNHLY and CDR2 FYNNEI. Trimming cost V 6 bases and J 2 bases, with 16 bases left between them. The CDR3 protein is CASRDNSFSNTEAFF. The CDR3 nucleotides read TGTGCCAGCAGGGATAACAGCTTTTCTAACACTGAAGCTTTCTTT.

This rearrangement joins TRBV5-4 to TRBJ1-4; D may be TRBD1 (5 bases). CDR3 length: 18 amino acids. Germline CDR1 is SGHNT and CDR2 is YYREEE (reference sequence). Trimming cost V 7 bases and J 0 bases, with 22 bases left between them. CDR3 DNA: TGTGCCAGCGGAACTACCGGGACCCCGGCCTCAACTAATGAAAAACTGTTTTTT. As protein: CASGTTGTPASTNEKLFF.

This clonotype occurred a few times. The genes are TRBV4-1 and TRBJ2-6; unclear D gene. The V gene lost 1 base and the J gene lost 0 bases, with 7 bases spanning the gap. The CDR3 consists of 16 residues. CDR1 and CDR2 from the germline V gene are MGHRA and YSYEKL. CDR3 amino acids: CASSQVENSGANVLTF. The CDR3 DNA follows: TGCGCCAGCAGCCAAGTTGAAAACTCTGGGGCCAACGTCCTGACTTTC.

The V and J genes are TRBV6-6 and TRBJ1-5; D is unresolved. Germline lookup yields CDR1 MNHNY and CDR2 SVGAGI (reference sequence). This CDR3 spans 16 amino acids. V shed 7 bases and J shed 5 bases, with 21 bases lying between them. CDR3 in amino acids: CASTARGRSTDQPQHF. In DNA form, the CDR3 reads TGTGCCAGCACCGCCCGGGGTCGGAGCACGGATCAGCCCCAGCATTTT.

V is TRBV7-2 and J is TRBJ2-7, with TRBD1 matching 7 bases. The CDR3 length is 13 residues. The junction had 5 bases not matched to a gene; V was cut back by 5 bases and J by 4 bases. Germline CDR1 SGHTA, CDR2 FQGNSA. Here the CDR3 DNA reads TGTGCCAGCAGCAAATGGACAGGTTACGAGCAGTACTTC. The encoded protein is CASSKWTGYEQYF. The variable domain in full, completed from reference TRBV7-2 and TRBJ2-7, reads GAGVSQSPSNKVTEKGKDVELRCDPISGHTALYWYRQSLGQGLEFLIYFQGNSAPDKSGLPSDRFSAERTGGSVSTLTIQRTQQEDSAVYLCASSKWTGYEQYFGPGTRLTVT.

This clonotype came up a few times. V usage is TRBV5-6 and J usage is TRBJ2-7; D gene ambiguous. From germline, CDR1 is SGHDT and CDR2 YYEEEE. V was cut by 0 bases and J by 6 bases, with 10 bases left in between. CDR3 length: 13 amino acids. The DNA for the CDR3 is TGTGCCAGCAGCTTGGATTGGGCCCGCGAGCAGTACTTC. It specifies CASSLDWAREQYF. The full variable domain, its missing parts supplied by reference TRBV5-6 and TRBJ2-7, is DAGVTQSPTHLIKTRGQQVTLRCSPKSGHDTVSWYQQALGQGPQFIFQYYEEEERQRGNFPDRFSGHQFPNYSSELNVNALLLGDSALYLCASSLDWAREQYFGPGTRLTVT.

The V and J genes are TRBV5-1 and TRBJ1-4; 7 bases are a match to TRBD1. With 2 bases clipped from V and 7 bases from J, the junction kept 14 bases outside the gene matches. The CDR3 has 17 amino acids. Per germline, CDR1 SGHRS and CDR2 YFSETQ. The CDR3 DNA reads TGCGCCAGCAGCTTCGGACAGGTTCCCGCCAATGGTGAAAAACTGTTTTTT. This encodes CASSFGQVPANGEKLFF.

This clonotype has only one observation. This chain joins TRBV6-8 and TRBJ2-1; TRBD2 agrees at 13 bases. Germline CDR1 MNHGY, CDR2 SAAAGT. The length of the CDR3 is 18 residues. V was clipped by 4 bases and J by 0 bases; unmatched bases: 6. CDR3 sequence: CASSLTSGGGSSYNEQFF. For the CDR3, the DNA is TGTGCCAGCAGTTTAACTAGCGGGGGGGGAAGCTCCTACAATGAGCAGTTCTTC.

This clonotype has only a few counts. The chain employs TRBV2 and TRBJ1-5; perhaps TRBD1 as D (5 bases). The CDR3 spans 15 residues. V was cut by 5 bases and J by 7 bases, with 18 bases left in between. Germline CDR1 SNHLY, CDR2 FYNNEI. CDR3 in amino acids: CASSLLPPRDQPQHF. CDR3 nucleotide sequence: TGTGCCAGCAGTCTCCTGCCCCCCAGGGACCAGCCCCAGCATTTT.

This clonotype came up a few times. V usage is TRBV19 and J usage is TRBJ1-5, with a possible D match to TRBD1 (5 bases). V lost 4 bases and J lost 9, with 13 bases in between. In germline, CDR1 is LNHDA, CDR2 SQIVND (reference sequence). The CDR3 has 13 amino acids. CDR3 nucleotides: TGTGCCAGTAGTAGCTATGGGACTCGGCCCCAGCATTTT. This codes for CASSSYGTRPQHF.

The chain carries TRBV7-2 and TRBJ2-7, with D perhaps TRBD1 or TRBD2 (6 bases each). The length of the CDR3 is 15 residues. V lost 5 bases, J lost 5 bases, and 19 bases lay in between. Germline lookup yields CDR1 SGHTA and CDR2 FQGNSA. This CDR3 is CASSRTVGTGDEQYF. CDR3 bases: TGTGCCAGCAGCCGGACAGTTGGGACGGGGGACGAGCAGTACTTC.

This clonotype showed up just a few times. The chain recombines TRBV20-1 with TRBJ2-3, with TRBD2 identical over 8 bases. The CDR3 extends over 14 amino acids. Germline CDR1 DFQATT, CDR2 SNEGSKA (reference sequence). Trimming removed 5 bases from V and 6 bases from J; junction bases left unmatched: 10. CDR3 sequence reads: CSAYGLAPSDTQYF. The CDR3 nucleotides read TGCAGTGCTTATGGACTAGCCCCGAGTGATACGCAGTATTTT.

This sequence joins TRBV20-1 and TRBJ1-1; TRBD1 might be the D (5 bases). The CDR3 runs to 14 residues. V was clipped by 4 bases and J by 3 bases, with 15 bases between them. CDR1 is DFQATT and CDR2 is SNEGSKA in the germline V gene (reference sequence). The CDR3 DNA reads TGCAGTGCTAAATGGCCTGGGGGGTACACTGAAGCTTTCTTT. Amino acid sequence: CSAKWPGGYTEAFF.

This chain joins TRBV6-2 or TRBV6-3 and TRBJ2-1; 12 positions match TRBD1. This CDR3 has 15 amino acids. V was clipped by 5 bases and J by 10 bases; unmatched bases: 9. Germline loops: CDR1 MNHEY, CDR2 SVGEGT. For the CDR3, the DNA is TGTGCCAGCAGTGACCGGGACAGGGGGCGGAGAGAGCAGTTCTTC. Its protein product is CASSDRDRGRREQFF.

The gene calls are TRBV20-1 and TRBJ2-5, with D hard to call. The CDR3 is 16 residues long. Trimming pared 1 base from V and 4 bases from J, leaving 19 bases between. From germline, CDR1 is DFQATT and CDR2 SNEGSKA (reference sequence). The CDR3 DNA sequence: TGCAGTGCTAGAGCCACCGGGCCCTTATCTCGAGAGACCCAGTACTTC. It yields the protein CSARATGPLSRETQYF.